These T cell receptor beta chains were read from a single sample in a study of beta chain features in type 1 diabetes. Clones were read by immunoSEQ multiplex PCR, and TCRdb kept only the in-frame ones, dropping some. The data show roughly 330,000 clones, roughly 14% seen once. The sequenced sample was naive CD4+ T cells from blood. Receptors were obtained from a woman between 18 and 29 years old with type 1 diabetes. CDR3s include the opening cysteine and the closing phenylalanine or tryptophan. The D gene is left open where the match is weak. Size is stated for part of the rows, as once, few or many counts, or as a class when the clone is expanded.

clone size | D gene | J gene | V gene | CDR3 protein | CDR3 DNA
. | . | TRBJ2-5 | TRBV6-4 | CASNGGHNETQYF | TGTGCCAGCAACGGGGGTCACAATGAGACCCAGTACTTC
few | TRBD1 | TRBJ2-7 | TRBV9 | CASSAGQGNYEQYF | TGTGCCAGCAGCGCGGGACAGGGTAACTACGAGCAGTACTTC
. | TRBD2 | TRBJ2-3 | TRBV5-4 | CASSPTSGTDTQYF | TGTGCCAGCAGCCCGACTAGCGGGACAGATACGCAGTATTTT
few | TRBD1 | TRBJ1-1 | TRBV5-1 | CASSLGQGSIYAEAFF | TGCGCCAGCAGCTTGGGACAGGGTTCTATATACGCTGAAGCTTTCTTT
few | . | TRBJ1-1 | TRBV30 | CAWSVSSQAFF | TGTGCCTGGAGTGTATCGTCTCAAGCTTTCTTT
few | . | TRBJ1-5 | TRBV30 | CAWDRGLLEAQHF | TGTGCCTGGGACCGAGGGCTCCTTGAGGCCCAGCATTTT
few | . | TRBJ2-1 | TRBV30 | CAWTGRVNEQFF | TGTGCCTGGACGGGCAGGGTCAATGAGCAGTTCTTC
. | . | TRBJ1-2 | TRBV28 | CASSSPSGGDYGYTF | TGTGCCAGCAGTTCTCCCTCCGGAGGGGACTATGGCTACACCTTC
few | . | TRBJ2-6 | TRBV18 | CASSPRDSGANVLTF | TGTGCCAGCTCACCAAGAGATTCTGGGGCCAACGTCCTGACTTTC
. | TRBD1 | TRBJ1-2 | TRBV9 | CASSVEGRQGRHGYTF | TGTGCCAGCAGCGTAGAGGGCAGACAGGGGAGGCATGGCTACACCTTC
few | TRBD2 | TRBJ2-5 | TRBV15 | CATSRDRGLQETQYF | TGTGCCACCAGCAGAGATAGGGGACTACAAGAGACCCAGTACTTC
few | . | TRBJ2-7 | TRBV7-8 | CASSLRGPYEQYF | TGTGCCAGCAGCTTAAGGGGCCCTTACGAGCAGTACTTC
few | TRBD1 | TRBJ2-5 | TRBV28 | CASSFTYTLTGSQETQYF | TGTGCCAGCAGCTTTACATACACCCTGACAGGGTCCCAAGAGACCCAGTACTTC
few | TRBD2 | TRBJ2-4 | TRBV4-1 | CASSQDSGRAGPPGNIQYF | TGCGCCAGCAGCCAAGATTCCGGGAGGGCTGGCCCCCCCGGAAACATTCAGTACTTC
. | TRBD1 | TRBJ2-3 | TRBV5-1 | CASSFTGGGADTQYF | TGCGCCAGCAGCTTTACAGGGGGCGGTGCGGATACGCAGTATTTT
. | TRBD2 | TRBJ2-7 | TRBV5-1 | CASSLGVSGSSQYF | TGCGCCAGCAGCTTGGGGGTAAGCGGGAGTTCTCAGTACTTC
. | TRBD2 | TRBJ2-3 | TRBV30 | CAWSVRGLAGATQYF | TGTGCCTGGAGTGTACGCGGCCTAGCGGGAGCTACGCAGTATTTT
few | . | TRBJ2-6 | TRBV5-5 | CASSSSSGANVLTF | TGTGCCAGCAGCTCCAGCTCTGGGGCCAACGTCCTGACTTTC
. | . | TRBJ2-3 | TRBV5-1 | CASSPGGSRTDTQYF | TGCGCCAGCAGCCCCGGCGGTAGTCGCACAGATACGCAGTATTTT